This TCR beta chain was sequenced in a study of cytomegalovirus exposure and HLA in healthy donors. Only in-frame clones appear in the TCRdb table, and some are missing; sequencing was by immunoSEQ multiplex PCR. The sample yields hundreds of thousands of clones, roughly 90% seen once. The validation cohort, a group of 120 or so subjects, included the donors and was separate from the roughly 670-subject first cohort. In the case of this clone: Its antigen is not known.

Findings of the study overall: The classifier was said to identify cytomegalovirus status with high specificity and sensitivity. Cytomegalovirus association was assigned to under 200 TCR beta chains. As confirmed in vitro, three CMV-associated chains were specific for CMV antigens.

The V end lost 8 bases, the J end lost 3 bases, and 14 bases lay between the germline ends. The CDR3 has 15 amino acids. Germline V gene lookup returns CDR1 MGHDK and CDR2 SYGVNS. The sequence came from a young woman in good health and CMV-seronegative. The chain is built from TRBV25-1 and TRBJ1-6, with unresolved D. The sample was PBMCs. This chain's CDR3 is CASLRGDGYNSPLHF. CDR3 bases: TGTGCCAGCCTCCGGGGAGATGGCTATAATTCACCCCTCCACTTT.